This T cell receptor beta chain is from a study of metastatic and nonmetastatic thyroid tumors. Study in general: Repertoires from blood and tumor or nodule tissue of malignant and benign thyroid patients were compared.

This clone is classed as medium-sized. The antigen is not known. Not a single patient had been given any form of treatment at any point before undergoing thyroid surgery. Overall study findings and caveats: The study reportedly found significantly higher TCR beta diversity in malignant thyroid tumors than benign nodules, in blood and tumor.

V shed 5 bases, J shed 4 bases, and the junction held 8 bases outside the gene matches. The length of the CDR3 is 14 residues. The V gene's germline CDR1 is DFQATT and CDR2 SNEGSKA (reference sequence). Original methodology: CDR3 differences across clinicopathological groups were used to build a distant-metastasis classifier for papillary thyroid cancer. Using MiXCR, TCRdb reanalyzed the PCR reads. It is TCRdb's table, rather than the study itself, that gives the V and J calls and clone size. In the table there are more than 20,000 clones, 36% of which are singletons. Sample: blood. The V gene is TRBV20-1, the J gene TRBJ2-5; TRBD1 matches at 9 bases. This receptor was obtained from a male donor with papillary thyroid cancer or a benign thyroid nodule (not recorded which). Some clones in this sample may be carry-over from other donors' samples. CDR3 amino acids: CSAWGQGEAETQYF. Written as DNA, the CDR3 is TGCAGTGCTTGGGGACAGGGAGAAGCAGAGACCCAGTACTTC.